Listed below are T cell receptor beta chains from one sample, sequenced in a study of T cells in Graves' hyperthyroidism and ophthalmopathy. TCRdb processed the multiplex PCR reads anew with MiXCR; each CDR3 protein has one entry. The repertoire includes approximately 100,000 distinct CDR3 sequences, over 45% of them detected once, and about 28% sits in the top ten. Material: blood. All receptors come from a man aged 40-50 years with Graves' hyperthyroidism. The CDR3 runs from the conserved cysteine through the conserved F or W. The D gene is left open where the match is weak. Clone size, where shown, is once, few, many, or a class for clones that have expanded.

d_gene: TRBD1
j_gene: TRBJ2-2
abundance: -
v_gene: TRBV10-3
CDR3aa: CASSHRDRGHTGELFF

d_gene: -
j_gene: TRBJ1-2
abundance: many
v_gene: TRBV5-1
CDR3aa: CASSLAGTSWYGYTF

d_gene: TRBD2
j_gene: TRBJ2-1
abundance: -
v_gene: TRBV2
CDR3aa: CASTERDQTYNEQFF

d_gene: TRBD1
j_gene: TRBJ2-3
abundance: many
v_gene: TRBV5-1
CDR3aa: CASHQQGASTDTQYF

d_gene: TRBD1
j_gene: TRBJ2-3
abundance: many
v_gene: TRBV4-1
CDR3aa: CASSQAGMGTGSYF

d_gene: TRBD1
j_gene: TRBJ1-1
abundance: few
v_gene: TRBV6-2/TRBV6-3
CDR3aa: CASMERTGNTEAFF

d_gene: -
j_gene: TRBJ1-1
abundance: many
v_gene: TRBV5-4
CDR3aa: CAVQGEGGEAFF

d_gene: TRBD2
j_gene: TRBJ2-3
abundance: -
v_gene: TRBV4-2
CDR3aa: CASSPLAAVITDTQYF

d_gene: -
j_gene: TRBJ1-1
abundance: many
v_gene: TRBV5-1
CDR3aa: CASSLGTGNTEAFF

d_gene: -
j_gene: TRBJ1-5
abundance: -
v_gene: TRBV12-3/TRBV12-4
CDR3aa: CASSLEGGTQPQHF

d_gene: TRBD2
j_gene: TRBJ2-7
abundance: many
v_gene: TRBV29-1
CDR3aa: CSVLDSGRYEQYF

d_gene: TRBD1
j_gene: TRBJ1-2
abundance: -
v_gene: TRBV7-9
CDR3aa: CASIPLREGQRYTF

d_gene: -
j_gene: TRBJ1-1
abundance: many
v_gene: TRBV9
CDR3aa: CASSVEARGWNTEAFF

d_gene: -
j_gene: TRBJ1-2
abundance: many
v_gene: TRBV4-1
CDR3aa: CASSPQGIGVTYTF

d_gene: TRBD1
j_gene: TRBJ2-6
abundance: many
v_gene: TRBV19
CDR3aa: CASTNPRDSLSGANVLTF

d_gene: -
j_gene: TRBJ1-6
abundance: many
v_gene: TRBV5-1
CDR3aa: CASSFGAGDNSPLHF

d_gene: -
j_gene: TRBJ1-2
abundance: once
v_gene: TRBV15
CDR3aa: CATSRDRSSGANVHYGYTF

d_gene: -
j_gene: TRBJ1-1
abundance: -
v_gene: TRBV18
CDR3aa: CASSPSQDANAEAFF

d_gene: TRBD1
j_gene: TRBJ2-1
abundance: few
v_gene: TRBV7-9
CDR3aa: CASSQSGGKQGEQFF

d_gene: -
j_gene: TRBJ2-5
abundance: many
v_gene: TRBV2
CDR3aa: CASSSLGVIQETQYF

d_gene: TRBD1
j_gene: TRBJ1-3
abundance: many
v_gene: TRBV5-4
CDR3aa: CASSSQGARNTIYF

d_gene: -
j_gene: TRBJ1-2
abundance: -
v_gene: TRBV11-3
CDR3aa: CASSLDPSGRDYGYTF

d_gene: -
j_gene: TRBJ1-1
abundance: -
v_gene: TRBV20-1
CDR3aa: CSARAPGLGTEAFF

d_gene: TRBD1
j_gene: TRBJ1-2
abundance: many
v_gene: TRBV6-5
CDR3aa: CASSSPGTGKGYTF

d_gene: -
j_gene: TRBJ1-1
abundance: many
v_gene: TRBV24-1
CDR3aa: CATSTAGRNTEAFF

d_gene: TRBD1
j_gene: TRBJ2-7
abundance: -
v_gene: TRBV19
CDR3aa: CASRQGAINEQYF

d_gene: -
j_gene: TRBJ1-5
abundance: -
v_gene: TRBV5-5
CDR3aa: CASSLRDGGHQPQHF

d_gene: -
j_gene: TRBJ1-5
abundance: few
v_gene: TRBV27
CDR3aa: CASGRNQPQHF

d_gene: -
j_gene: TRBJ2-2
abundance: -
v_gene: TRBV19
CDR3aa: CASSIEGLRGTGELFF

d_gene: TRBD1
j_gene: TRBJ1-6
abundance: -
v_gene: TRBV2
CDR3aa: CASSEDRASGLHF

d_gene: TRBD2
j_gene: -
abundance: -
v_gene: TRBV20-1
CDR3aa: CSARGASGADTQFF

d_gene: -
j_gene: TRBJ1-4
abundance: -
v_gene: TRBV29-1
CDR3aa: CSLAGDGLYEKLFF

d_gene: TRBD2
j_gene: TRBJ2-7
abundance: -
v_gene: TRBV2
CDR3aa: CVSALAGEQYF

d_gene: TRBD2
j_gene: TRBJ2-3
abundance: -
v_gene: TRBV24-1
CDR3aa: CATSDPSGRTDTQYF

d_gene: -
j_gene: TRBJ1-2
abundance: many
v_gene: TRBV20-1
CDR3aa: CSARGRGAGYTF

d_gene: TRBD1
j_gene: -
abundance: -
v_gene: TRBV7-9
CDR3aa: CASSLGDRYTGEQYF

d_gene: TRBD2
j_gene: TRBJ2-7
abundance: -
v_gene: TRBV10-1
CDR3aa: CAISSGSPYEQYF

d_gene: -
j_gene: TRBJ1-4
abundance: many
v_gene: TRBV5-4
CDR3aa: CASSTRAAGDEKLFF

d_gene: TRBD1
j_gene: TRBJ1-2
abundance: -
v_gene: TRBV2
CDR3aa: CASKGGAIYGYTF

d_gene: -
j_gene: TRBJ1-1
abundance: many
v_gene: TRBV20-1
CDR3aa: CSARVEQRAFF

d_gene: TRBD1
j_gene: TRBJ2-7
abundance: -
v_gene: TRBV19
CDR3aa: CASRDRVRDEQYF

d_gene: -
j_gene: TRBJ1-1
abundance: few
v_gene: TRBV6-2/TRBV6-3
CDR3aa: CASSSLLGGGGRTEAFF

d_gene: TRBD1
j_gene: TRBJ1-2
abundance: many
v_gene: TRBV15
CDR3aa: CATSKDRANYGYTF

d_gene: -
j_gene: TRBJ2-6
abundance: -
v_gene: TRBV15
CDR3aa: CATSSLRAGANVLTF

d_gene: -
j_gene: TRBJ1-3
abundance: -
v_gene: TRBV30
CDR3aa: CAWRGYRSGNTIYF

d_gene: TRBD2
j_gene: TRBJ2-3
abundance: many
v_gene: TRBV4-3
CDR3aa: CASSQEGTSGDTQYF

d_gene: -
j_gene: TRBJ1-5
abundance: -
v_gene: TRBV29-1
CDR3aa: CSAREGDTYSNQPQHF

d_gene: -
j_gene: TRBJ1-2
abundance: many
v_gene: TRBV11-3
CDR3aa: CASSPNPVSNYGYTF

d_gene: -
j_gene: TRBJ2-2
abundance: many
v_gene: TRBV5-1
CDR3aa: CASSLSGELFF

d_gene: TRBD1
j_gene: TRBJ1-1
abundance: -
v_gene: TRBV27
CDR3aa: CASSLDRVATEAFF

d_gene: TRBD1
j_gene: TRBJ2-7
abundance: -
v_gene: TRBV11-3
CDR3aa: CASSPTLPGTGREQYF

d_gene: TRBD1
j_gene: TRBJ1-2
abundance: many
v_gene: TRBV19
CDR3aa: CASSPDRVNYGYTF

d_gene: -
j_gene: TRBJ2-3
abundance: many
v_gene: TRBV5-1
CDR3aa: CASSLYYSGARATDTQYF

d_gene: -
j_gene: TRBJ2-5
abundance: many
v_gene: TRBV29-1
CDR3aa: CSANLEGTTQYF